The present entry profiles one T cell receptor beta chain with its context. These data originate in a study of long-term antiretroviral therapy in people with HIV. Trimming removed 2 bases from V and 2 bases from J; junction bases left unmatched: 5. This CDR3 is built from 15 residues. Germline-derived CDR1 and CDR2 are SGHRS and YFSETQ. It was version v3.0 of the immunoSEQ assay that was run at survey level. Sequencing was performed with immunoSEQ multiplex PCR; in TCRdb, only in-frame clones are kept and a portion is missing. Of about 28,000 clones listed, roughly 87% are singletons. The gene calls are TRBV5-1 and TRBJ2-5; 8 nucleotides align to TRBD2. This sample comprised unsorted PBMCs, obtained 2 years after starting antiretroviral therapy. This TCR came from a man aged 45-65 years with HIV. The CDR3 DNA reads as TGCGCCAGCAGCTTACCTGGACTAGCTCAAGAGACCCAGTACTTC. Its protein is CASSLPGLAQETQYF.